This T cell receptor (beta chain) came from a study of chemoradiotherapy in HPV16-positive cancers. Study-wide context: Candidate HPV-specific clones and shared TCR motifs came from a couple of HPV16-positive patients. Study findings and constraints: Candidate HPV-specific clones and E7-related TCR motifs grew in tumor during treatment.

This CDR3 spans 13 amino acids. From germline, CDR1 is SGHTA and CDR2 FQGTGA. The V end was cut by 5 bases, the J end by 6 bases, with 13 bases between. Assay: immunoSEQ multiplex PCR; the TCRdb copy retains only in-frame clones and omits some. The sample lists around 13,000 clones; about 91% were seen once. As to this clone: Its target is unknown.

This clonotype was obtained from a human donor with HPV-associated anogenital cancer. The V gene is TRBV7-3, the J gene TRBJ1-2; no reliable D call. This sample comprised blood, obtained from a patient who underwent chemoradiotherapy. CDR3 in amino acids: CASSPRPGHGYTF. The CDR3 region has the DNA TGTGCCAGCAGCCCTAGACCAGGACATGGCTACACCTTC.